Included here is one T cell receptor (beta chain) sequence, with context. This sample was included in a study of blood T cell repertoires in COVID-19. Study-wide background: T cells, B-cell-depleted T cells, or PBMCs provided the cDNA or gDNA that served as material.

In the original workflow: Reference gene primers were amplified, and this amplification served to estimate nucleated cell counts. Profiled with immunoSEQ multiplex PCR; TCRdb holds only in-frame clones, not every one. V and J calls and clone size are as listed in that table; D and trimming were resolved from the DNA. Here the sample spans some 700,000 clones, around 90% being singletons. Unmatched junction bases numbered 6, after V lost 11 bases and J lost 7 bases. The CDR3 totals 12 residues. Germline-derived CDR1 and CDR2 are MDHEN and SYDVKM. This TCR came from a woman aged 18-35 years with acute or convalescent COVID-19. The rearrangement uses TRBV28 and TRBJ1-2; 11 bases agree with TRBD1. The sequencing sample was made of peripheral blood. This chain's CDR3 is CAGGTGGFGYTF. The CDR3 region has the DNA TGTGCCGGCGGGACAGGGGGTTTTGGCTACACCTTC.